One and the same sample provided the 20 T cell receptor beta chains below, sequenced in a study of neoadjuvant anti-PD-1 for oral cavity cancer. TCRdb's table, derived via immunoSEQ multiplex PCR, lists solely in-frame clones and lacks some. The sample lists roughly 25,000 clones, about 30% occurring once. As to time point: after neoadjuvant nivolumab, at surgical resection. Sequences were derived from tumor tissue, sampled after nivolumab (anti-PD-1) treatment. Every receptor here comes from a person aged 40-85 years with oral cavity squamous cell carcinoma.

The J gene is TRBJ2-2, the V gene TRBV11-2; 8 bases match TRBD2. Per the germline V gene, CDR1 is SGHAT and CDR2 is FQNNGV. CDR3 size: 15 residues. V gave up 0 bases and J gave up 5 bases; unmatched junction bases: 2. The CDR3 sequence is CASSLEGLGTGELFF. The CDR3 region has the DNA TGTGCCAGCAGCTTAGAGGGACTAGGTACCGGGGAGCTGTTTTTT. The full variable domain, completed using reference TRBV11-2 and TRBJ2-2, is EAGVAQSPRYKIIEKRQSVAFWCNPISGHATLYWYQQILGQGPKLLIQFQNNGVVDDSQLPKDRFSAERLKGVDSTLKIQPAKLEDSAVYLCASSLEGLGTGELFFGEGSRLTVL.

This sequence joins TRBV18 and TRBJ1-1, with TRBD1 matching over 7 bases. The CDR3 has 13 residues. J was trimmed by 11 bases and V by 5 bases; bases with no gene match: 11. From germline, CDR1 is KGHSH and CDR2 LQKENI. CDR3 amino acids: CASSRQRQGAAFF. DNA of the CDR3: TGTGCCAGCTCAAGACAGCGACAGGGCGCGGCTTTCTTT.

This clone has a count of ten or more. The chain recombines TRBV27 with TRBJ1-2; no definite D call. V was trimmed by 4 bases and J by 6 bases, leaving 18 bases between them. In germline, CDR1 is MNHEY, CDR2 SMNVEV (reference sequence). This CDR3 spans 15 amino acids. The CDR3 DNA reads as TGTGCCAGCAGTTATACGCCCCAACTTGAGCATGGCTACACCTTC. Translation: CASSYTPQLEHGYTF.

The chain is built from TRBV5-1 and TRBJ1-3; D not resolved. The germline CDR1 and CDR2 sequences are SGHRS and YFSETQ. The germline V and J ends were trimmed by 1 base and 3 bases, with 14 bases remaining between them. The CDR3 runs to 16 residues. The DNA for the CDR3 is TGCGCCAGCAGCTTGTACGAGGGCCGCTTTGGAAACACCATATATTTT. Its protein is CASSLYEGRFGNTIYF.

Many counts were recorded for this clone. The chain joins TRBV6-6 to TRBJ2-7; D tentatively reads TRBD1 or TRBD2 (6 bases each). Germline V lookup: CDR1 MNHNY, CDR2 SVGAGI (reference sequence). V lost 4 bases and J lost 0, with 13 bases in between. The CDR3 covers 15 residues. The CDR3 DNA follows: TGTGCCAGCAGTTTAGAGGGGGGCGGCTCCTACGAGCAGTACTTC. This codes for CASSLEGGGSYEQYF.

By sample share, this clone is medium-sized (0.01 to 0.1%). The J gene is TRBJ1-4, the V gene TRBV19, with D perhaps TRBD1 (6 bases). This CDR3 comprises 15 residues. The germline gives CDR1 LNHDA, CDR2 SQIVND (reference sequence). V was pared by 1 base and J by 4 bases, with 10 bases between. The CDR3 region has the DNA TGTGCCAGTAGTATAGGACAGGCGAATAATGAAAAACTGTTTTTT. This gives the protein CASSIGQANNEKLFF.

In its sample, this clone was seen many times. The J gene is TRBJ2-7, the V gene TRBV28; unclear D gene. The CDR3 spans 11 residues. V was shortened by 8 bases and J by 0 bases, with 5 bases between the two germline ends. Germline V gives CDR1 MDHEN, CDR2 SYDVKM. CDR3: CASRTSYEQYF. The CDR3 bases are TGTGCCAGCCGGACCTCCTACGAGCAGTACTTC.

This clone was picked up a small number of times. The V call is TRBV23-1, the J call TRBJ1-2, with 9 bases that match TRBD1. TRBV23-1 is placed among ORFs of uncertain function. The CDR3 has 21 amino acids. The V gene end was trimmed by 3 bases and the J gene end by 4 bases; junction bases not matched to a gene: 24. This CDR3 is CASSHPELNRGRSATGYGYTF. CDR3 DNA: TGCGCCAGCAGTCACCCCGAACTCAACAGGGGGCGATCCGCCACGGGCTATGGCTACACCTTC.

This clone occurred many times. The chain has TRBV1 and TRBJ1-6. TRBV1 is noted as a pseudogene. The CDR3 extends over 17 amino acids. The CDR3 loop is CTSSQDAGTGYNSPLHF. The CDR3 DNA sequence: TGCACCAGCAGCCAAGATGCGGGAACGGGGTATAATTCACCCCTCCACTTT.

J is TRBJ1-1 and V is TRBV7-9; D ambiguous. The V gene lost 0 bases and the J gene lost 5 bases, with 7 bases spanning the gap. The CDR3 consists of 13 residues. Germline assignment: CDR1 SEHNR and CDR2 FQNEAQ (reference sequence). CDR3 in amino acids: CASSLAEWTEAFF. CDR3 DNA: TGTGCCAGCAGCTTAGCGGAATGGACTGAAGCTTTCTTT.

V gene TRBV30 combines with J gene TRBJ1-4; no firm D call. Germline assignment: CDR1 GTSNPN and CDR2 SVGIG (reference sequence). CDR3 length equals 15 residues. Trimming pared 3 bases from V and 0 bases from J, leaving 11 bases between. Written as DNA, the CDR3 is TGTGCCTGGAGCCTCGCATTTGCAACTAATGAAAAACTGTTTTTT. Amino acid sequence: CAWSLAFATNEKLFF.

V is TRBV5-6 and J is TRBJ2-7; tentatively, D is TRBD1 (6 bases). V lost 3 bases, J lost 1 base, and 20 bases lay in between. Germline lookup yields CDR1 SGHDT and CDR2 YYEEEE. This CDR3 has 17 residues. CDR3 nucleotide sequence: TGTGCCAGCAGCTCGCTGAAGACAGGAAAGATATCCTACGAGCAGTACTTC. The encoded protein is CASSSLKTGKISYEQYF.

This clone was found many times. The V call is TRBV4-2, the J call TRBJ2-2; 9 nucleotides match TRBD2. This CDR3 contains 16 residues. V was clipped by 4 bases and J by 0 bases; unmatched bases: 3. Germline V gene data show CDR1 as LGHNA and CDR2 as YNFKEQ. In DNA form, the CDR3 reads TGTGCCAGCAGCCTCCGACTAGCGGCGAACACCGGGGAGCTGTTTTTT. The encoded protein is CASSLRLAANTGELFF.

The J gene is TRBJ1-1, the V gene TRBV7-9; D ambiguous. CDR3 length: 13 residues. The germline V gene has CDR1 SEHNR and CDR2 FQNEAQ (reference sequence). The V gene lost 1 base and the J gene lost 7 bases, with 10 bases spanning the gap. CDR3 DNA: TGTGCCAGCAGCTTAGAGCTTACATTTGAAGCTTTCTTT. Translating it yields CASSLELTFEAFF.

A few counts support this clone. This chain uses TRBV15 with TRBJ2-1; 8 nucleotides match TRBD2. The CDR3 has 18 residues. V was pared by 7 bases and J by 2 bases, with 16 bases of the junction left unmatched. Germline V gene sequence: CDR1 LNHNV, CDR2 YYDKDF (reference sequence). In DNA, the CDR3 is TGTGCCACCACAAGCACGGGAGGGCCTTCATCCACCTACAATGAGCAGTTCTTC. Translated, it gives CATTSTGGPSSTYNEQFF.

This clone has a handful of counts. This chain joins TRBV7-9 and TRBJ1-4, with D possibly being TRBD1 (6 bases). V shed 1 base and J shed 6 bases, with 18 bases lying between them. Germline assignment: CDR1 SEHNR and CDR2 FQNEAQ (reference sequence). The CDR3 is 17 amino acids. The CDR3 spells CASSLVFMAGAYEKLFF. The CDR3 coding sequence is TGTGCCAGCAGCTTAGTCTTTATGGCGGGGGCTTATGAAAAACTGTTTTTT.

This clone counts as medium-sized (0.01 to 0.1%). The genes are TRBV7-9 and TRBJ2-1, with 9 bases fitting TRBD2. This CDR3 is built from 13 residues. V was clipped by 7 bases and J by 5 bases; unmatched bases: 3. Per germline, CDR1 SEHNR and CDR2 FQNEAQ (reference sequence). DNA for the CDR3: TGTGCCAGCACCCCTAGCGGGAACAATGAGCAGTTCTTC. This gives the protein CASTPSGNNEQFF.

This clone occurred a few times. In DNA, the CDR3 is TGCGCCAGCAGCCAAGAGGAGGGGCGGGGGAACTATGGCTACACCTTC. This translates into CASSQEEGRGNYGYTF. V usage is TRBV4-1 and J usage is TRBJ1-2, with a possible D match to TRBD1 (5 bases). This CDR3 region has 16 residues. V was cut by 0 bases and J by 2 bases, with 13 bases left in between. In germline, CDR1 is MGHRA, CDR2 YSYEKL.

This clone has ten or more counts. The V and J genes are TRBV6-5 and TRBJ2-2; 7 nucleotides line up with TRBD2. This CDR3 region has 15 residues. The germline V gene encodes CDR1 MNHEY and CDR2 SVGAGI. Trimming at V came to 0 bases and at J to 8 bases, leaving 6 bases not matched to a gene. Here the CDR3 reads CASSYSYGGIGELFF. CDR3 bases: TGTGCCAGCAGTTACTCCTACGGGGGGATTGGGGAGCTGTTTTTT.

This clone was counted only a few times. This chain connects TRBV7-9 to TRBJ2-7; TRBD2 matches at 9 bases. The CDR3 consists of 18 residues. Germline V CDR1 and CDR2: SEHNR, FQNEAQ (reference sequence). With 5 bases clipped from V and 3 bases from J, the junction kept 17 bases outside the gene matches. CDR3 sequence reads: CASSPDGGGGGAHYEQYF. As DNA, the CDR3 is TGTGCCAGCAGCCCTGACGGAGGGGGCGGGGGGGCCCACTACGAGCAGTACTTC.